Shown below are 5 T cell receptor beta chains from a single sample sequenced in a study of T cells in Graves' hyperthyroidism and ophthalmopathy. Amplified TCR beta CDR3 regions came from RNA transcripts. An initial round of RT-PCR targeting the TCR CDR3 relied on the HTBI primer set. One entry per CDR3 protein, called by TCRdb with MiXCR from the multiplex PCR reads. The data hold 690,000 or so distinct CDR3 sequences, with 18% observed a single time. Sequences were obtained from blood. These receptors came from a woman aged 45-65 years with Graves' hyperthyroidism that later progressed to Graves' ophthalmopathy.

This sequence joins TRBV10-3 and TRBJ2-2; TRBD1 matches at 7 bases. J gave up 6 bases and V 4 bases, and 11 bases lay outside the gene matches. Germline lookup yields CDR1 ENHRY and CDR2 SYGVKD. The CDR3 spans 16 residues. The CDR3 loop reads CAISARTGSNPGELFF. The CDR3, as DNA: TGTGCCATCAGTGCCCGGACAGGCTCCAATCCCGGGGAGCTGTTTTTT.

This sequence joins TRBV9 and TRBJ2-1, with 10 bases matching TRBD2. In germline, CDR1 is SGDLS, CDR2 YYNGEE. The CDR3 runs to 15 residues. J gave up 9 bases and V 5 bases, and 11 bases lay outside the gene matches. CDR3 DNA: TGTGCCAGCAGGACCGGGACTAGCGAGGGGGCTGAGCAGTTCTTC. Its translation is CASRTGTSEGAEQFF.

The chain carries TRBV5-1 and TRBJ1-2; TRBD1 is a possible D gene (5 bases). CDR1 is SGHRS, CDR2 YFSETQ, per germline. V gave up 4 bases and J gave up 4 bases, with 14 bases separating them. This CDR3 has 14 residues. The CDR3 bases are TGCGCCAGCAGCGGGGAAGGGGTGGCCTATGGCTACACCTTC. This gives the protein CASSGEGVAYGYTF.

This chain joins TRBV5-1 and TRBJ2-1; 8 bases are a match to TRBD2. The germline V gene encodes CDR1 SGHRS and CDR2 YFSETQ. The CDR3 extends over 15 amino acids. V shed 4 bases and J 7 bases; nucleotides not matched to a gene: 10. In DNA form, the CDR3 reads TGCGCCAGCAGCGACCTAGCGGGTTTAAGGAATGAGCAGTTCTTC. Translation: CASSDLAGLRNEQFF.

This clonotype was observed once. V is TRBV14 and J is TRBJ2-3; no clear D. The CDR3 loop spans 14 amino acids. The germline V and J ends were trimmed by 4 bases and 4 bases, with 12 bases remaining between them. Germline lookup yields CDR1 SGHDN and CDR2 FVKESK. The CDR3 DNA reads TGTGCCAGCAGCCCCATCCTCAGCCCAGATACGCAGTATTTT. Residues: CASSPILSPDTQYF. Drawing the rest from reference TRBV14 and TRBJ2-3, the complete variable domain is EAGVTQFPSHSVIEKGQTVTLRCDPISGHDNLYWYRRVMGKEIKFLLHFVKESKQDESGMPNNRFLAERTGGTYSTLKVQPAELEDSGVYFCASSPILSPDTQYFGPGTRLTVL.